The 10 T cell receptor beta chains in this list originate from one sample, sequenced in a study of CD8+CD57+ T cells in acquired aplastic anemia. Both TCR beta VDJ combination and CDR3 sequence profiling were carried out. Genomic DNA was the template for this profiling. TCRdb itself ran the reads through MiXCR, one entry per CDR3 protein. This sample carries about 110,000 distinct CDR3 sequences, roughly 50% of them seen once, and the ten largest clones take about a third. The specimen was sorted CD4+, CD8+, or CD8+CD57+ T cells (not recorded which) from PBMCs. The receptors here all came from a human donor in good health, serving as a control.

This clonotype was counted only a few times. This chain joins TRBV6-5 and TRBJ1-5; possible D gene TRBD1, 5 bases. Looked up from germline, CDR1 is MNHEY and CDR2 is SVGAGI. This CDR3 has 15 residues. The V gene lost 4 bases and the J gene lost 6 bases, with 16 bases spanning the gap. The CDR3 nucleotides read TGTGCCAGCAGTTCTGCGGGACTTTTGACTCAGCCCCAGCATTTT. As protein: CASSSAGLLTQPQHF.

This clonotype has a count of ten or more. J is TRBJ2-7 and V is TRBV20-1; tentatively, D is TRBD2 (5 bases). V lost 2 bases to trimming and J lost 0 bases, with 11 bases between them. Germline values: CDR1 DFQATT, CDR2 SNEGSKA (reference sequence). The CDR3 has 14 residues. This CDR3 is CSARFGGSSYEQYF. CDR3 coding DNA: TGCAGTGCTAGATTTGGCGGGTCCTCCTACGAGCAGTACTTC.

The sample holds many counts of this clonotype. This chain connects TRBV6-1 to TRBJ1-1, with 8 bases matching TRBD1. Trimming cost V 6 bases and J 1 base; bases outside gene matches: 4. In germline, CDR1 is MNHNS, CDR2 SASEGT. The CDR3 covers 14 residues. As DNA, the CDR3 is TGTGCCAGCAGCCTAGACAGGGGGAACACTGAAGCTTTCTTT. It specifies CASSLDRGNTEAFF.

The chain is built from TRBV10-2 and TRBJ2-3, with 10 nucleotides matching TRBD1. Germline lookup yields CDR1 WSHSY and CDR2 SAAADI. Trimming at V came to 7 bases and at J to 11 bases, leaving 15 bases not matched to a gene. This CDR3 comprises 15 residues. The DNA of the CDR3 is TGCGCCAGCAAACGGGACAGGGGTGACCACAATGAGCAGTATTTT. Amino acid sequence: CASKRDRGDHNEQYF.

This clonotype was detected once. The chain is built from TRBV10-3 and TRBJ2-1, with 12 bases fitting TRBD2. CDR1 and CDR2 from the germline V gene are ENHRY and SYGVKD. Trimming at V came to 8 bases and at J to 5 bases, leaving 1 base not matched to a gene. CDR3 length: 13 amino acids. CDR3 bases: TGTGCCATCTCTAGCGGGGGGGACAATGAGCAGTTCTTC. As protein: CAISSGGDNEQFF.

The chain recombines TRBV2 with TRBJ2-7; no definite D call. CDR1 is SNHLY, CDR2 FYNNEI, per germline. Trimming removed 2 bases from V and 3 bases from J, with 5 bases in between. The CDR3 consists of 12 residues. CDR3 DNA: TGTGCCAGCAGTGAAATGGGCTACGAGCAGTACGTC. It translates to CASSEMGYEQYV.

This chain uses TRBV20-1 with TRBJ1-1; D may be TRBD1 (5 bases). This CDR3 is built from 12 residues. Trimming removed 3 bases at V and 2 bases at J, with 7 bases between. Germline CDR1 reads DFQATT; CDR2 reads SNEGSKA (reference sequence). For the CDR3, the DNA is TGCAGTGCTAGTGGGGGTAACACTGAAGCTTTCTTT. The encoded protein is CSASGGNTEAFF.

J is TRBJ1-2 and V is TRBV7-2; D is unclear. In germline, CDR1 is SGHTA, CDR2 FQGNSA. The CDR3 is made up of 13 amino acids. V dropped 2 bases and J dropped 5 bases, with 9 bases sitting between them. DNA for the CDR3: TGTGCCAGCAGCTTATCACGGTTATATGGCTACACCTTC. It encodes CASSLSRLYGYTF. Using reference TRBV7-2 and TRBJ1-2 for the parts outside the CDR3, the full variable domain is GAGVSQSPSNKVTEKGKDVELRCDPISGHTALYWYRQSLGQGLEFLIYFQGNSAPDKSGLPSDRFSAERTGGSVSTLTIQRTQQEDSAVYLCASSLSRLYGYTFGSGTRLTVV.

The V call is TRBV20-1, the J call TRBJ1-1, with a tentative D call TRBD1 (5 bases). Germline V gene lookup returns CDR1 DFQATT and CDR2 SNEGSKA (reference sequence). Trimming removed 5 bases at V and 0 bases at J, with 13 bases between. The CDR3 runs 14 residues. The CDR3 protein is CSAYIDSLNTEAFF. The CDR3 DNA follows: TGCAGTGCTTACATAGACAGCCTGAACACTGAAGCTTTCTTT.

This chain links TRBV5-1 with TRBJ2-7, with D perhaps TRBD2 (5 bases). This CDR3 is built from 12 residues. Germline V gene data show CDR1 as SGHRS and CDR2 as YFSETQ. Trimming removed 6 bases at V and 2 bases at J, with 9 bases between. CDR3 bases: TGCGCCAGCACATCCGGGACCTACGAGCAGTACTTC. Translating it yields CASTSGTYEQYF.